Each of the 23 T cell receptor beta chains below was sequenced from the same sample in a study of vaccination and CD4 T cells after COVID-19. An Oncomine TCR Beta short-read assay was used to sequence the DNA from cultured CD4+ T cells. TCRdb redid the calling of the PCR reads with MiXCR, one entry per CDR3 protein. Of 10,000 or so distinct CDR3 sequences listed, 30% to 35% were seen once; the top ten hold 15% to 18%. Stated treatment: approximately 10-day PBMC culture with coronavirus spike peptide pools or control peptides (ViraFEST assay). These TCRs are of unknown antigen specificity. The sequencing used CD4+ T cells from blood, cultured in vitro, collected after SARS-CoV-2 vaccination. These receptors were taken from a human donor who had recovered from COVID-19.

CDR3 in DNA: TGTGCCAGCAGCCGAGGGGGGGTCGGGACTGAAGCTTTCTTT. Its translation: CASSRGGVGTEAFF. The chain couples TRBV28 to TRBJ1-1, with TRBD1 as a possible D gene (6 bases). The V end lost 6 bases, the J end lost 5 bases, and 16 bases lay between the germline ends. Germline V gene data show CDR1 as MDHEN and CDR2 as SYDVKM. This CDR3 has 14 residues.

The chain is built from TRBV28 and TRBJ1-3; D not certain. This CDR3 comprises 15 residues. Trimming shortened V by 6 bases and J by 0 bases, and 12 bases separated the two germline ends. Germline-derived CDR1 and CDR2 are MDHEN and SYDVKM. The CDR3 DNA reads TGTGCCAGCAGCATGCCCGGCAACTCTGGAAACACCATATATTTT. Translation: CASSMPGNSGNTIYF. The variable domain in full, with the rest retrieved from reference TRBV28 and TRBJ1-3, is DVKVTQSSRYLVKRTGEKVFLECVQDMDHENMFWYRQDPGLGLRLIYFSYDVKMKEKGDIPEGYSVSREKKERFSLILESASTNQTSMYLCASSMPGNSGNTIYFGEGSWLTVV.

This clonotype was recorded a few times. The CDR3 nucleotides are TGTGCCAGCAGTTACTCGATGGGCAGGGGCGCCTACGAGCAGTACTTC. It yields the protein CASSYSMGRGAYEQYF. The chain recombines TRBV6-5 with TRBJ2-7, with a possible D match to TRBD1 (6 bases). Trimming removed 0 bases from V and 2 bases from J, with 14 bases in between. Germline V gene lookup returns CDR1 MNHEY and CDR2 SVGAGI. CDR3 length equals 16 residues.

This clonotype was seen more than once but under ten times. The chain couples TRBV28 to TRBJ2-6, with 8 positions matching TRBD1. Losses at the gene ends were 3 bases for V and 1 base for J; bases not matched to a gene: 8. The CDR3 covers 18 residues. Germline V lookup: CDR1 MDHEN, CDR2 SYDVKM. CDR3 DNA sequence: TGTGCCAGCAGTTTGAATCCAGGGGGCGCTTCTGGGGCCAACGTCCTGACTTTC. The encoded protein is CASSLNPGGASGANVLTF.

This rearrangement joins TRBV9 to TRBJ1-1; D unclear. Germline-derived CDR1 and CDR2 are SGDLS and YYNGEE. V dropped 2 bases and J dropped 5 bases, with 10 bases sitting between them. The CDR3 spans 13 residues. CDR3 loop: CASSVSGLTEAFF. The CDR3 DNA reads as TGTGCCAGCAGCGTCTCCGGGCTGACTGAAGCTTTCTTT.

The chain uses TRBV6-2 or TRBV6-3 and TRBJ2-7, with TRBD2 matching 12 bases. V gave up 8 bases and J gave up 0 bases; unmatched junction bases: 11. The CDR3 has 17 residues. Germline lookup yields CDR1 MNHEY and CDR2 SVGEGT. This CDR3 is CASRGLAGGRSSYEQYF. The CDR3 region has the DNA TGTGCCAGCCGGGGACTAGCGGGCGGGCGTAGCTCCTACGAGCAGTACTTC.

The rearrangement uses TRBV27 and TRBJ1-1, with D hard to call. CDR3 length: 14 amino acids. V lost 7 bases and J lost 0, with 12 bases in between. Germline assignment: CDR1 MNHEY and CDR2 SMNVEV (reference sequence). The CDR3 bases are TGTGCCAGCAAAACCAGTGGGATGAACACTGAAGCTTTCTTT. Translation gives CASKTSGMNTEAFF.

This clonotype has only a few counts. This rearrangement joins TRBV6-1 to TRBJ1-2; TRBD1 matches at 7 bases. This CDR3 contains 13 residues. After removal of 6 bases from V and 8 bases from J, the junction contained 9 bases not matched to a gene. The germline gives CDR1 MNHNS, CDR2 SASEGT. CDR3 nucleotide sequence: TGTGCCAGCAGACTGGACAGGCGAGTAGGCTACACCTTC. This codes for CASRLDRRVGYTF.

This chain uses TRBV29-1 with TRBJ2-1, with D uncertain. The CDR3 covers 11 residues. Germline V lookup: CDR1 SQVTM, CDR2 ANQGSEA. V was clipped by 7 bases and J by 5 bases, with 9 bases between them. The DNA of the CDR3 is TGCAGCGCCACCCTAAACAATGAGCAGTTCTTC. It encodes CSATLNNEQFF.

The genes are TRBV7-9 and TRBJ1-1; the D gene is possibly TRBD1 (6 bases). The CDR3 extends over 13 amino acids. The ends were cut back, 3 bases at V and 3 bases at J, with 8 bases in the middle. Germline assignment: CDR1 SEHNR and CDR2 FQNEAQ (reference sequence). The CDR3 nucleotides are TGTGCCAGCAGCTTGGGACACCACACTGAAGCTTTCTTT. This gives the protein CASSLGHHTEAFF.

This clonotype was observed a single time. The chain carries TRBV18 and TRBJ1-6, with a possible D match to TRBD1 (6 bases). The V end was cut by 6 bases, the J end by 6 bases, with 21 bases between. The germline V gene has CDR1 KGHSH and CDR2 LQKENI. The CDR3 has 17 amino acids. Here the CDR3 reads CASSQRERGLGNSPLHF. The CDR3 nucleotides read TGTGCCAGCTCCCAAAGGGAGCGGGGGCTCGGTAATTCACCCCTCCACTTT.

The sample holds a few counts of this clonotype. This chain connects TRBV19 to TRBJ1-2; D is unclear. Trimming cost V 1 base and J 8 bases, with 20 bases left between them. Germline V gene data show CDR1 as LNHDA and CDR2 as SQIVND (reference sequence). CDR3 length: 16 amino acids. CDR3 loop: CASSIVGEGKAKGYTF. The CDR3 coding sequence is TGTGCCAGTAGTATAGTCGGCGAAGGGAAGGCAAAAGGCTACACCTTC. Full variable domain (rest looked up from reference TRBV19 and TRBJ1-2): DGGITQSPKYLFRKEGQNVTLSCEQNLNHDAMYWYRQDPGQGLRLIYYSQIVNDFQKGDIAEGYSVSREKKESFPLTVTSAQKNPTAFYLCASSIVGEGKAKGYTFGSGTRLTVV.

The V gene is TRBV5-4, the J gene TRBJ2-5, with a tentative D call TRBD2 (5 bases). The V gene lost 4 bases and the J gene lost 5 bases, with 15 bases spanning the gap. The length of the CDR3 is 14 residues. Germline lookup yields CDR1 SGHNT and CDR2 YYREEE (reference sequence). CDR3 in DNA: TGTGCCAGCAGCCCACTACGGGAAAGGGAGACCCAGTACTTC. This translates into CASSPLRERETQYF.

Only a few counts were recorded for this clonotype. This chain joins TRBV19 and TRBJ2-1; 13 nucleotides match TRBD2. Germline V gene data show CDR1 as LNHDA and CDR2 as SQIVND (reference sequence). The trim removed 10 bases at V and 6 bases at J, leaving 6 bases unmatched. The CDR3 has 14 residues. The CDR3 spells CATRLAGGFNEQFF. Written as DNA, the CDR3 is TGTGCCACCCGACTAGCGGGAGGATTCAATGAGCAGTTCTTC.

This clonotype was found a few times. CDR3: CASSEGTSSLNEQFF. The CDR3 nucleotides are TGTGCCAGCAGTGAAGGGACTAGTTCCCTCAATGAGCAGTTCTTC. The chain joins TRBV6-1 to TRBJ2-1; TRBD2 matches at 7 bases. CDR1 and CDR2 (germline): MNHNS, SASEGT. The length of the CDR3 is 15 residues. The J segment lost 6 bases and the V segment lost 1 base, leaving 6 bases of the junction unmatched.

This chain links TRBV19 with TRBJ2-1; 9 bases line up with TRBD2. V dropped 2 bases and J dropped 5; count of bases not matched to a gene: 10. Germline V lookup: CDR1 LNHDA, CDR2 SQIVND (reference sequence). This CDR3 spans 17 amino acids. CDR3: CASSIRLAGSRDNEQFF. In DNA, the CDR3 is TGTGCCAGTAGTATAAGGCTAGCGGGATCACGTGACAATGAGCAGTTCTTC.

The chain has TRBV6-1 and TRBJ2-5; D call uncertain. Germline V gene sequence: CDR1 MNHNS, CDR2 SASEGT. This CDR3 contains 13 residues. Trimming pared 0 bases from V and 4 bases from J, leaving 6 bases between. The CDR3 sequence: CASSEATRETQYF. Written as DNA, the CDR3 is TGTGCCAGCAGTGAAGCTACGAGAGAGACCCAGTACTTC.

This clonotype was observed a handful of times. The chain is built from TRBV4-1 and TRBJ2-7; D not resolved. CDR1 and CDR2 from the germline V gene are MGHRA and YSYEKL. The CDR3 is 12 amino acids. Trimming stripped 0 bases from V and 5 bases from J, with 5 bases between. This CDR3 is CASSQEAHEQYF. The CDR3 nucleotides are TGCGCCAGCAGCCAAGAGGCCCACGAGCAGTACTTC.

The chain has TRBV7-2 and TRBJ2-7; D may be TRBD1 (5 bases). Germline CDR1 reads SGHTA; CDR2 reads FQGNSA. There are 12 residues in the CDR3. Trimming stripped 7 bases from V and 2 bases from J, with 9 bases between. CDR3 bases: TGTGCCAGCACGAGCAGGGCCTACGAGCAGTACTTC. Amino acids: CASTSRAYEQYF.

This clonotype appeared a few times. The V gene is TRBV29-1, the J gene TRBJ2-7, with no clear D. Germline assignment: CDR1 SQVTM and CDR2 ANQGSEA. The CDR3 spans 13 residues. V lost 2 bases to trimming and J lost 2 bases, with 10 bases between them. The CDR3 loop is CSVETSLTYEQYF. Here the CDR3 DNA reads TGCAGCGTTGAAACCTCTCTTACCTACGAGCAGTACTTC.

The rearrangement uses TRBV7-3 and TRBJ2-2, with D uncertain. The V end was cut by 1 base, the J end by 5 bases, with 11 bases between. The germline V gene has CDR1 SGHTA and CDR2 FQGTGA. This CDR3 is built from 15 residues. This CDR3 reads CASSLNGSPTGELFF. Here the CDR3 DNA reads TGTGCCAGCAGCTTAAATGGCTCCCCGACCGGGGAGCTGTTTTTT.

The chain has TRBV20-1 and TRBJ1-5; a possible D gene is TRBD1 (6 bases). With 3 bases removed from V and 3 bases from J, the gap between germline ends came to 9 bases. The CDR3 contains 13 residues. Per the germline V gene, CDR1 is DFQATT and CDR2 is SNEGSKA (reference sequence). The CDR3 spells CSARDSLNQPQHF. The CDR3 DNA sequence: TGCAGTGCTAGGGACAGCCTCAATCAGCCCCAGCATTTT.

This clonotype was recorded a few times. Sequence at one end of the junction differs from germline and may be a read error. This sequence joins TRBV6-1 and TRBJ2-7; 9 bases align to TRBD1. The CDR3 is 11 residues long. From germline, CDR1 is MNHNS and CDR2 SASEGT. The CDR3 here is CARSGGGTGLF. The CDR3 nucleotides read TGTGCCAGAAGCGGTGGGGGGACAGGGTTATTC.